These 27 T cell receptor beta chains were all obtained from the same sample, sequenced in a study of T-cell reconstitution after alpha-beta-depleted transplantation in children. Preparation of the TCRbeta library used unique molecular identifiers. TCRdb reprocessed the PCR reads with MiXCR, giving one entry per CDR3 protein. This table has about 230,000 distinct CDR3 sequences, about 11% appearing once. Material: PBMCs from the stem cell graft donor, obtained from the stem cell graft. Every receptor here comes from a human donor who donated a stem cell graft to a child with acute lymphoblastic leukemia.

This clonotype came up many times. The rearrangement links TRBV28 to TRBJ1-1; 9 bases are a match to TRBD1. V was clipped by 6 bases and J by 4 bases; unmatched bases: 6. Germline CDR1 reads MDHEN; CDR2 reads SYDVKM. CDR3 size: 14 residues. The CDR3 here is CASRPGTGSTEAFF. CDR3 DNA sequence: TGTGCCAGCAGACCCGGGACAGGGAGCACTGAAGCTTTCTTT.

This clonotype was detected ten times or more. V and J are TRBV18 and TRBJ1-5; D call uncertain. V lost 6 bases and J lost 8, with 11 bases in between. CDR3 length: 12 amino acids. Germline lookup yields CDR1 KGHSH and CDR2 LQKENI. Written as DNA, the CDR3 is TGTGCCAGCTCCCAGGAGTCGGAGCCCCAGCATTTT. Protein: CASSQESEPQHF.

This clonotype was counted ten times or more. The gene calls are TRBV12-3 or TRBV12-4 and TRBJ2-7; unclear D gene. CDR3 length: 13 amino acids. With 5 bases removed from V and 3 bases from J, the gap between germline ends came to 11 bases. As DNA, the CDR3 is TGTGCCAGCAGTCCACAGAGTCGCTACGAGCAGTACTTC. Translated: CASSPQSRYEQYF.

This chain connects TRBV18 to TRBJ2-7, with 8 positions matching TRBD1. The CDR3 sequence is 13 residues long. Losses at the gene ends were 6 bases for V and 6 bases for J; bases not matched to a gene: 7. The germline V gene encodes CDR1 KGHSH and CDR2 LQKENI. CDR3 in DNA: TGTGCCAGCTCTAAGGACAGGGAAGGCGAGCAGTACTTC. Translating it yields CASSKDREGEQYF.

The CDR3 here is CASSPTSGRASGEQYF. The CDR3, as DNA: TGCGCCAGCAGCCCTACTAGCGGGAGGGCCTCTGGCGAGCAGTACTTC. The chain employs TRBV4-3 and TRBJ2-7, with 13 bases identical to TRBD2. The ends lost 4 bases at V and 6 bases at J; junction bases unmatched: 9. Germline lookup yields CDR1 LGHNA and CDR2 YSLEER. This CDR3 has 16 amino acids.

This clonotype has a single count. V and J are TRBV6-5 and TRBJ1-1; 12 bases map to TRBD1. With 3 bases clipped from V and 3 bases from J, the junction kept 2 bases outside the gene matches. The CDR3 covers 15 residues. The V gene's germline CDR1 is MNHEY and CDR2 SVGAGI. CDR3 coding DNA: TGTGCCAGCAGTTATGGGGACAGGGGGCACACTGAAGCTTTCTTT. Amino acids: CASSYGDRGHTEAFF.

As regards this clonotype: Since a much larger clone is just one base distant, this may be a read error. V usage is TRBV9 and J usage is TRBJ2-3; D ambiguous. The V end was cut by 4 bases, the J end by 13 bases, with 13 bases between. Germline values: CDR1 SGDLS, CDR2 YYNGEE. The CDR3 has 11 residues. CDR3 sequence reads: CASSHAGRKYF. The CDR3 DNA sequence: TGTGCCAGCAGCCATGCCGGGCGCAAGTATTTT.

In this sample, this clonotype turned up many times. J is TRBJ2-1 and V is TRBV7-2, with 15 bases lining up with TRBD2. This CDR3 region has 18 residues. The germline V gene encodes CDR1 SGHTA and CDR2 FQGNSA. V lost 5 bases to trimming and J lost 6 bases; unmatched junction nucleotides: 11. CDR3 DNA: TGTGCCAGCAGCCGGCCGGGACTAGCGGGAGGTCCAGTCAATGAGCAGTTCTTC. As protein: CASSRPGLAGGPVNEQFF.

This clonotype was seen at least ten times. V gene TRBV5-1 combines with J gene TRBJ1-1; D uncertain. Germline assignment: CDR1 SGHRS and CDR2 YFSETQ. The CDR3 is made up of 13 amino acids. Trimming took off 0 bases at V and 4 bases at J, with 7 bases between the two ends. The CDR3 loop reads CASSLDLTTEAFF. In DNA form, the CDR3 reads TGCGCCAGCAGCTTGGATTTAACCACTGAAGCTTTCTTT.

This clonotype was found many times. This chain joins TRBV29-1 and TRBJ1-1; maybe TRBD1 (6 bases). Deletions cut 7 bases from V and 0 bases from J, with 12 bases between. Germline CDR1 and CDR2: SQVTM and ANQGSEA. The CDR3 loop spans 13 amino acids. The CDR3 sequence is CSAGQNMNTEAFF. CDR3 DNA: TGCAGCGCCGGACAGAACATGAACACTGAAGCTTTCTTT.

This clonotype was seen at least ten times. The chain recombines TRBV4-3 with TRBJ2-3; D is undetermined. Trimming removed 0 bases from V and 0 bases from J, with 7 bases in between. Germline V gene lookup returns CDR1 LGHNA and CDR2 YSLEER. CDR3 size: 15 residues. The chain's CDR3 is CASSQETPSTDTQYF. The CDR3 nucleotides are TGCGCCAGCAGCCAAGAAACTCCTAGCACAGATACGCAGTATTTT.

The sample holds many counts of this clonotype. This chain uses TRBV14 with TRBJ2-4, with 8 nucleotides matching TRBD1. This CDR3 contains 17 residues. CDR1 and CDR2 (germline): SGHDN, FVKESK. The trim removed 0 bases at V and 1 base at J, leaving 5 bases unmatched. The CDR3 region is CASSQEAGGLAKNIQYF. CDR3 in DNA: TGTGCCAGCAGCCAAGAGGCAGGGGGCCTCGCCAAAAACATTCAGTACTTC.

At least ten counts were recorded for this clonotype. The V and J genes are TRBV7-9 and TRBJ2-7; D could derive from TRBD1 or TRBD2 (6 bases each). Germline-derived CDR1 and CDR2 are SEHNR and FQNEAQ (reference sequence). Trimming cost V 5 bases and J 6 bases, with 17 bases left between them. The CDR3 spans 14 residues. The CDR3 coding sequence is TGTGCCAGCAGCGAGGGGGACTCCGATCCCGAGCAGTACTTC. Protein product: CASSEGDSDPEQYF.

This clonotype came up many times. The chain recombines TRBV4-3 with TRBJ1-4, with D possibly TRBD1 on 5 matching bases. Germline-derived CDR1 and CDR2 are LGHNA and YSLEER. Trimming left V 3 bases short and J 1 base short, with 15 bases between. The CDR3 covers 17 residues. The CDR3 sequence is CASSHSLGQGTNEKLFF. Here the CDR3 DNA reads TGCGCCAGCAGCCACTCCTTGGGGCAGGGAACTAATGAAAAACTGTTTTTT.

This clonotype was recorded many times. The chain recombines TRBV5-1 with TRBJ2-4, with no clear D. The CDR3 covers 11 residues. The germline CDR1 and CDR2 sequences are SGHRS and YFSETQ. V was clipped by 1 base and J by 8 bases, with 4 bases between them. As DNA, the CDR3 is TGCGCCAGCAGCTTGCGGGACATTCAGTACTTC. It translates to CASSLRDIQYF.

This clonotype was seen repeatedly, ten times or more. The chain has TRBV7-2 and TRBJ2-3; D is unclear. There are 13 residues in the CDR3. Trimming stripped 4 bases from V and 4 bases from J, with 9 bases between. Germline V gene lookup returns CDR1 SGHTA and CDR2 FQGNSA. The CDR3 region is CASSSGTPDTQYF. The CDR3, as DNA: TGTGCCAGCAGCTCGGGTACGCCAGATACGCAGTATTTT.

This clonotype was counted many times. This rearrangement joins TRBV5-4 to TRBJ1-2; 7 bases map to TRBD1. The V segment lost 3 bases and the J segment 2 bases; nucleotides outside the gene matches: 10. The CDR3 has 16 amino acids. CDR1 is SGHNT and CDR2 is YYREEE in the germline V gene (reference sequence). CDR3 amino acids: CASSWDRTGINYGYTF. The DNA of the CDR3 is TGTGCCAGCAGCTGGGACCGGACAGGAATAAACTATGGCTACACCTTC.

Ten or more counts support this clonotype. This rearrangement joins TRBV7-2 to TRBJ2-1; 9 bases line up with TRBD2. Trimming at V came to 4 bases and at J to 9 bases, leaving 10 bases not matched to a gene. This CDR3 is 15 amino acids long. CDR1 and CDR2 (germline): SGHTA, FQGNSA. The CDR3 is CASSSHGREGREQFF. In DNA, the CDR3 is TGTGCCAGCAGCTCCCACGGGCGGGAGGGCCGTGAGCAGTTCTTC. The whole variable domain, remainder taken from reference TRBV7-2 and TRBJ2-1, is GAGVSQSPSNKVTEKGKDVELRCDPISGHTALYWYRQSLGQGLEFLIYFQGNSAPDKSGLPSDRFSAERTGGSVSTLTIQRTQQEDSAVYLCASSSHGREGREQFFGPGTRLTVL.

This clonotype was seen many times. This chain links TRBV4-2 with TRBJ2-1, with TRBD1 matching over 9 bases. V lost 3 bases, J lost 6 bases, and 12 bases stayed unmatched. Germline CDR1 and CDR2: LGHNA and YNFKEQ. This CDR3 has 17 residues. This CDR3 is CASSQVLGQGRGNEQFF. CDR3 nucleotide sequence: TGTGCCAGCAGCCAGGTCTTGGGACAGGGTCGTGGCAATGAGCAGTTCTTC.

Ten or more counts support this clonotype. The J gene is TRBJ2-1, the V gene TRBV5-8; D uncertain. The CDR3 totals 12 residues. Germline assignment: CDR1 SGHTS and CDR2 YDEGEE. Trimming pared 5 bases from V and 3 bases from J, leaving 6 bases between. CDR3 region: CASRGNYNEQFF. The CDR3 DNA reads TGTGCCAGCAGAGGTAACTACAATGAGCAGTTCTTC.

This clonotype was seen a handful of times. The CDR3 loop is CASSLAGTRGDGTEAFF. Written as DNA, the CDR3 is TGTGCCAGCAGCTTAGCTGGGACCCGGGGAGACGGCACTGAAGCTTTCTTT. This chain connects TRBV13 to TRBJ1-1, with a possible D match to TRBD1 (5 bases). Germline CDR1 and CDR2: PRHDT and FYEKMQ (reference sequence). V shed 1 base and J shed 4 bases, with 19 bases lying between them. The CDR3 extends over 17 amino acids.

This clonotype appeared many times. The chain uses TRBV4-3 and TRBJ2-3; TRBD1 matches at 8 bases. The germline V gene has CDR1 LGHNA and CDR2 YSLEER. V lost 0 bases and J lost 4; bases outside the gene matches: 6. There are 16 residues in the CDR3. CDR3 residues: CASSQDPDRAADTQYF. Written as DNA, the CDR3 is TGCGCCAGCAGCCAAGACCCGGACAGGGCGGCAGATACGCAGTATTTT.

This clonotype was seen at least ten times. The V gene is TRBV11-1, the J gene TRBJ2-2; TRBD2 matches 11 bases. Germline lookup yields CDR1 SGHAT and CDR2 FQDESV (reference sequence). The CDR3 has 19 residues. The junction had 11 bases not matched to a gene; V was cut back by 5 bases and J by 0 bases. The CDR3 nucleotides are TGTGCCAGCAGCCCCCACGGACTAGCGGGCGGGGCGAACACCGGGGAGCTGTTTTTT. Amino acid sequence: CASSPHGLAGGANTGELFF.

As regards this clonotype: A much larger clone differs by one base, so this may be a read error. This sequence joins TRBV10-3 and TRBJ2-3, with TRBD2 matching over 8 bases. Per the germline V gene, CDR1 is ENHRY and CDR2 is SYGVKD. The CDR3 totals 14 residues. The ends lost 10 bases at V and 0 bases at J; junction bases unmatched: 6. The CDR3 reads CATERGRSTDTQYF. For the CDR3, the DNA is TGTGCCACAGAGCGGGGGAGAAGCACAGATACGCAGTATTTT.

This clonotype was counted at least ten times. At one end the junction does not follow the germline gene, possibly because of a read error. This chain connects TRBV7-2 to TRBJ2-2, with D perhaps being TRBD1 or TRBD2 (7 bases each). The CDR3 loop spans 16 amino acids. CDR1 SGHTA and CDR2 FQGNSA come from the germline V gene. CDR3 region: CVSSSRGGGRTGELFF. In nucleotides, the CDR3 is TGTGTCAGCAGCTCCCGAGGGGGCGGGAGAACCGGGGAGCTGTTTTTT.

This clonotype was picked up many times. The CDR3 DNA reads as TGTGCCAGCAGCTTAAACCCGGATGAGCAGTTCTTC. It translates to CASSLNPDEQFF. The chain combines TRBV7-2 with TRBJ2-1; D is unresolved. There are 12 residues in the CDR3. Germline CDR1 reads SGHTA; CDR2 reads FQGNSA. Trimming removed 2 bases at V and 8 bases at J, with 7 bases between.

Here the CDR3 DNA reads TGTGCCTTCGTCCGGGACCAGACTGGCTACGAGCAGTACTTC. Its translation: CAFVRDQTGYEQYF. The chain employs TRBV30 and TRBJ2-7; D assignment may be TRBD1 or TRBD2 (5 bases each). The germline V and J ends were trimmed by 7 bases and 3 bases, with 19 bases remaining between them. The CDR3 contains 14 residues. The germline gives CDR1 GTSNPN, CDR2 SVGIG (reference sequence).